The T cell receptor beta chain under discussion was sequenced for a study of T-cell memory formation after mild COVID-19. In the study overall: Clustering of TCRs was largely donor specific.

Per the germline V gene, CDR1 is SGHAT and CDR2 is FQNNGV. The CDR3 loop spans 14 amino acids. The ends were cut back, 3 bases at V and 0 bases at J, with 6 bases in the middle. This clonotype came up many times. TCRdb re-derived calls from the 5' RACE reads in MiXCR, one entry per CDR3 protein. The sample comprises 240,000 or so distinct CDR3 sequences, roughly 10% of which are singletons, and 22% rests with the top ten. The sample taken for sequencing was PBMCs or a T cell subset sorted from them (not recorded which). The receptor was isolated from a man aged 18 to 35 who had mild COVID-19 (a few samples of this study predate the infection). Cell type and time point are not known. The chain combines TRBV11-2 with TRBJ2-4; D is undetermined. CDR3 sequence: CASSFTLAKNIQYF. The CDR3 DNA reads as TGTGCCAGCAGCTTCACCCTAGCCAAAAACATTCAGTACTTC.